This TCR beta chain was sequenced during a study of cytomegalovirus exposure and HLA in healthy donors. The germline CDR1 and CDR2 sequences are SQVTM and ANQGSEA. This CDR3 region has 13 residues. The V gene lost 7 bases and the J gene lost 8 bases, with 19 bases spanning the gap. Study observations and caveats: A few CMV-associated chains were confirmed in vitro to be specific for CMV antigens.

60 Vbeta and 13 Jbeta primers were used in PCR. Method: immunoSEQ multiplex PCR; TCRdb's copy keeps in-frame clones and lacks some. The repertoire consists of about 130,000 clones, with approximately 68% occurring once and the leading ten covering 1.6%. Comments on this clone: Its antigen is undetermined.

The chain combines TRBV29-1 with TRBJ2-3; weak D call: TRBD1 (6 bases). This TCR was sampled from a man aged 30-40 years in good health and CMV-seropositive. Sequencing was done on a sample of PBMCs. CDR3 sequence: CSGEGTTRGTQYF. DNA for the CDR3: TGCAGCGGGGAAGGGACAACCAGAGGTACGCAGTATTTT.